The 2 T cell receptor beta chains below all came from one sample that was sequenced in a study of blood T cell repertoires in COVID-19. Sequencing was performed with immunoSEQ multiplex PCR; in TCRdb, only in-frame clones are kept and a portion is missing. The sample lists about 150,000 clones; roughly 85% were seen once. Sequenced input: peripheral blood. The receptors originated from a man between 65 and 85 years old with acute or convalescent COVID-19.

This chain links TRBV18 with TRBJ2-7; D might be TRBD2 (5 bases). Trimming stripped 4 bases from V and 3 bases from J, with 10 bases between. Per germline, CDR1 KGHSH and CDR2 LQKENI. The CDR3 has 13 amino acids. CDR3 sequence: CASSREGNYEQYF. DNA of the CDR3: TGTGCCAGCTCACGAGAGGGCAACTACGAGCAGTACTTC.

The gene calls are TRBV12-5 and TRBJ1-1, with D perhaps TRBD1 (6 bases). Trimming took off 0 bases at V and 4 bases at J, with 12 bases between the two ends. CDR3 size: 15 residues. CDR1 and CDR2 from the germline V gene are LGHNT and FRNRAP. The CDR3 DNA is TGTGCTAGTGGTTTGGTACAGGGATGGGTCACTGAAGCTTTCTTT. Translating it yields CASGLVQGWVTEAFF. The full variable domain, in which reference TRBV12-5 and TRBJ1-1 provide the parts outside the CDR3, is DARVTQTPRHKVTEMGQEVTMRCQPILGHNTVFWYRQTMMQGLELLAYFRNRAPLDDSGMPKDRFSAEMPDATLATLKIQPSEPRDSAVYFCASGLVQGWVTEAFFGQGTRLTVV.